The 24 T cell receptor beta chains presented below share a single source sample, sequenced in a study of neurological immune-mediated disorders. The time point here: longitudinal time-point 1 (baseline). TCRdb re-called the 5' RACE reads with MiXCR, one entry per CDR3 protein. Of some 49,000 distinct CDR3 sequences listed, about a tenth are singletons. The specimen was PBMCs. The receptors derive from a woman aged 40 to 49 in good health.

Many counts were recorded for this clonotype. The chain combines TRBV5-1 with TRBJ2-6; D remains unclear. Germline V lookup: CDR1 SGHRS, CDR2 YFSETQ. The CDR3 totals 16 residues. The V end was cut by 0 bases, the J end by 0 bases, with 7 bases between. The CDR3: CASSLVQNSGANVLTF. DNA of the CDR3: TGCGCCAGCAGCTTGGTGCAGAACTCTGGGGCCAACGTCCTGACTTTC.

This clonotype was counted many times. This chain joins TRBV4-3 and TRBJ1-5; 7 bases fit TRBD1. The germline V gene encodes CDR1 LGHNA and CDR2 YSLEER. The CDR3 loop spans 17 amino acids. The J segment lost 1 base and the V segment lost 0 bases, leaving 6 bases of the junction unmatched. DNA of the CDR3: TGCGCCAGCAGCCAAGAATTAGGACAGGCGAGCAATCAGCCCCAGCATTTT. This encodes CASSQELGQASNQPQHF.

There are many counts of this clonotype. The rearrangement joins TRBV20-1 to TRBJ2-5, with 10 bases matching TRBD1. Germline V gene lookup returns CDR1 DFQATT and CDR2 SNEGSKA (reference sequence). CDR3 size: 14 residues. V was pared by 5 bases and J by 4 bases, with 7 bases of the junction left unmatched. CDR3 in DNA: TGCAGTGCTCTACTGACAGGGGGCATAGAGACCCAGTACTTC. Translating gives CSALLTGGIETQYF.

This clonotype occurred a few times. With a much larger clone just one base away, this may be a read error. The chain uses TRBV20-1 and TRBJ1-1; D gene ambiguous. Trimming pared 4 bases from V and 3 bases from J, leaving 12 bases between. The CDR3 contains 13 residues. Germline V lookup: CDR1 DFQATT, CDR2 SNEGSKA (reference sequence). For the CDR3, the DNA is TGCAGTGCTAACCTGGGAGATGACACTGAAGCTTTCTTT. As protein: CSANLGDDTEAFF.

This clonotype was seen many times. For the CDR3, the DNA is TGCGCCAGCAGCTTGGATTTAGGCGGCCGATCTGAAGCTTTCTTT. Residues: CASSLDLGGRSEAFF. The chain employs TRBV5-1 and TRBJ1-1, with no clear D. This CDR3 spans 15 amino acids. Trimming took off 0 bases at V and 6 bases at J, with 15 bases between the two ends. The germline V gene has CDR1 SGHRS and CDR2 YFSETQ.

This clonotype was seen repeatedly, ten times or more. The chain carries TRBV6-2 or TRBV6-3 and TRBJ1-1; 11 positions agree with TRBD1. Germline V CDR1 and CDR2: MNHEY, SVGEGT. Losses at the gene ends were 4 bases for V and 4 bases for J; bases not matched to a gene: 8. The CDR3 loop spans 16 amino acids. CDR3 coding DNA: TGTGCCAGCAGTTTCCCCGTCGGGACAGGGGGCACTGAAGCTTTCTTT. This codes for CASSFPVGTGGTEAFF.

In its sample, this clonotype ranks as medium-sized. The J gene is TRBJ2-3, the V gene TRBV7-6; tentative D call: TRBD1 (6 bases). Per germline, CDR1 SGHVS and CDR2 FNYEAQ. The CDR3 spans 14 residues. The V end was cut by 4 bases, the J end by 1 base, with 9 bases between. CDR3 protein: CASSSGAGTDTQYF. The CDR3 DNA follows: TGTGCCAGCAGCTCAGGGGCGGGCACAGATACGCAGTATTTT.

This clonotype was recorded many times. The chain joins TRBV5-1 to TRBJ2-3; 8 bases are a match to TRBD2. This CDR3 region has 16 residues. V dropped 0 bases and J dropped 6; count of bases not matched to a gene: 9. Germline CDR1 is SGHRS and CDR2 is YFSETQ. The CDR3 nucleotides read TGCGCCAGCAGCTTGGAACCGGGGGGGCATGGCGATACGCAGTATTTT. Translating gives CASSLEPGGHGDTQYF. Full variable domain (missing parts from reference TRBV5-1 and TRBJ2-3): KAGVTQTPRYLIKTRGQQVTLSCSPISGHRSVSWYQQTPGQGLQFLFEYFSETQRNKGNFPGRFSGRQFSNSRSEMNVSTLELGDSALYLCASSLEPGGHGDTQYFGPGTRLTVL.

In its sample, this clonotype was seen many times. The chain is built from TRBV20-1 and TRBJ2-3; 11 positions agree with TRBD2. With 5 bases clipped from V and 2 bases from J, the junction kept 6 bases outside the gene matches. The CDR3 totals 15 residues. The V gene's germline CDR1 is DFQATT and CDR2 SNEGSKA (reference sequence). The CDR3 nucleotides are TGCAGTGCTTTACTAGCGGGGGCCGACACAGATACGCAGTATTTT. Translation: CSALLAGADTDTQYF.

This clonotype was observed at least ten times. This chain connects TRBV6-2 or TRBV6-3 to TRBJ2-5, with 13 bases that match TRBD2. This CDR3 contains 17 residues. Germline values: CDR1 MNHEY, CDR2 SVGEGT. The junction had 9 bases not matched to a gene; V was cut back by 6 bases and J by 2 bases. CDR3 bases: TGTGCCAGCAGCCGGCCGACTAGCGGGAGGCCACAAGAGACCCAGTACTTC. It is translated as CASSRPTSGRPQETQYF.

Many counts were recorded for this clonotype. This sequence joins TRBV9 and TRBJ2-5; D might be TRBD1 or TRBD2, each matching 5 bases. V lost 4 bases, J lost 3 bases, and 16 bases lay in between. Germline loops: CDR1 SGDLS, CDR2 YYNGEE. The CDR3 consists of 15 residues. This CDR3 is CASSPRWDLEETQYF. The CDR3 nucleotides are TGTGCCAGCAGCCCACGCTGGGACCTGGAAGAGACCCAGTACTTC.

This clonotype came up many times. V gene TRBV6-5 combines with J gene TRBJ2-2, with D possibly being TRBD1 or TRBD2 (5 bases each). The V end was cut by 5 bases, the J end by 6 bases, with 10 bases between. Germline CDR1 is MNHEY and CDR2 is SVGAGI. CDR3 length: 13 residues. CDR3 sequence (DNA): TGTGCCAGCAGTCAGGGACGTGCCGGGGAGCTGTTTTTT. Translation gives CASSQGRAGELFF.

The table lists this clonotype with many counts. The V gene is TRBV5-1, the J gene TRBJ1-2; 9 positions match TRBD1. The junction had 13 bases not matched to a gene; V was cut back by 0 bases and J by 4 bases. The CDR3 extends over 18 amino acids. Germline V lookup: CDR1 SGHRS, CDR2 YFSETQ. The CDR3 DNA is TGCGCCAGCAGCTTGGGAGCAGGAACAGGGGGCGCGGGCTATGGCTACACCTTC. It encodes CASSLGAGTGGAGYGYTF.

This clonotype was seen at least ten times. V is TRBV5-1 and J is TRBJ1-1, with D perhaps matching TRBD1 (5 bases). CDR3 length equals 15 residues. CDR1 and CDR2 (germline): SGHRS, YFSETQ. Deletions cut 5 bases from V and 2 bases from J, with 16 bases between. In DNA form, the CDR3 reads TGCGCCAGCAGGAGACAGTCGGCGGTTAACACTGAAGCTTTCTTT. Translating it yields CASRRQSAVNTEAFF.

This clonotype was found many times. The chain recombines TRBV5-1 with TRBJ1-5; no clear D. Deletions cut 3 bases from V and 6 bases from J, with 10 bases between. Per the germline V gene, CDR1 is SGHRS and CDR2 is YFSETQ. This CDR3 has 13 amino acids. CDR3 region: CASSWTGSQPQHF. CDR3 bases: TGCGCCAGCAGCTGGACCGGGAGTCAGCCCCAGCATTTT.

This clonotype was detected ten times or more. J is TRBJ1-3 and V is TRBV12-3 or TRBV12-4, with TRBD1 matching over 8 bases. V gave up 6 bases and J gave up 4 bases; unmatched junction bases: 11. This CDR3 spans 16 amino acids. This chain's CDR3 is CASSVWGRGRGNTIYF. CDR3 nucleotides: TGTGCCAGCAGCGTTTGGGGCAGGGGGCGCGGAAACACCATATATTTT.

This sequence joins TRBV5-1 and TRBJ2-1; TRBD1 is a possible D gene (6 bases). This CDR3 has 15 residues. Trimming took off 4 bases at V and 7 bases at J, with 18 bases between the two ends. CDR1 is SGHRS, CDR2 YFSETQ, per germline. The CDR3 here is CASSLGQRSLNEQFF. CDR3 coding DNA: TGCGCCAGCAGCCTCGGACAGAGGTCCCTAAATGAGCAGTTCTTC.

This clonotype has a count of ten or more. J is TRBJ2-2 and V is TRBV9; 9 nucleotides agree with TRBD1. Germline V gene data show CDR1 as SGDLS and CDR2 as YYNGEE. The CDR3 runs to 16 residues. Trimming removed 4 bases from V and 3 bases from J; junction bases left unmatched: 7. The chain's CDR3 is CASSSGTGLDTGELFF. As DNA, the CDR3 is TGTGCCAGCAGCTCGGGGACAGGGCTCGACACCGGGGAGCTGTTTTTT.

This clonotype was detected many times. V and J are TRBV7-2 and TRBJ2-3; unclear D gene. V was trimmed by 1 base and J by 0 bases, leaving 8 bases between them. Germline V gives CDR1 SGHTA, CDR2 FQGNSA. The CDR3 runs 15 residues. CDR3 nucleotide sequence: TGTGCCAGCAGCTTAGTCCCCGTGAGCACAGATACGCAGTATTTT. Its translation is CASSLVPVSTDTQYF.

The table lists this clonotype with many counts. This chain joins TRBV7-2 and TRBJ2-7; 9 positions match TRBD2. The CDR3 totals 14 residues. The germline V gene has CDR1 SGHTA and CDR2 FQGNSA. The V gene end was trimmed by 5 bases and the J gene end by 2 bases; junction bases not matched to a gene: 4. CDR3 coding DNA: TGTGCCAGCAGCAATAGCGGGAGCGCCTACGAGCAGTACTTC. Translation gives CASSNSGSAYEQYF.

This clonotype occurred many times. The chain couples TRBV20-1 to TRBJ1-1, with D unclear. The CDR3 runs to 15 residues. Deletions cut 5 bases from V and 0 bases from J, with 16 bases between. The germline CDR1 and CDR2 sequences are DFQATT and SNEGSKA (reference sequence). CDR3 nucleotides: TGCAGTGCTCAATACGTCGTGGGATTGAACACTGAAGCTTTCTTT. It translates to CSAQYVVGLNTEAFF.

This clonotype occurred many times. The chain uses TRBV27 and TRBJ1-3; 7 bases are a match to TRBD1. The CDR3 loop spans 15 amino acids. V was pared by 6 bases and J by 3 bases, with 8 bases of the junction left unmatched. Per the germline V gene, CDR1 is MNHEY and CDR2 is SMNVEV (reference sequence). The CDR3 sequence is CASREGTAHGNTIYF. The CDR3 DNA reads as TGTGCCAGCAGGGAAGGGACAGCACATGGAAACACCATATATTTT.

Ten or more counts support this clonotype. The chain links TRBV3-1 to TRBJ1-5; D is ambiguous. V gave up 2 bases and J gave up 7 bases, with 9 bases separating them. The germline CDR1 and CDR2 sequences are LGHDT and YNNKEL (reference sequence). The CDR3 contains 13 residues. The CDR3 sequence is CASSQWVDQPQHF. CDR3 in DNA: TGTGCCAGCAGCCAATGGGTAGACCAGCCCCAGCATTTT. The full variable domain, rest sourced from reference TRBV3-1 and TRBJ1-5, is DTAVSQTPKYLVTQMGNDKSIKCEQNLGHDTMYWYKQDSKKFLKIMFSYNNKELIINETVPNRFSPKSPDKAHLNLHINSLELGDSAVYFCASSQWVDQPQHFGDGTRLSIL.

The V and J genes are TRBV6-5 and TRBJ2-5; D gene unclear. Germline lookup yields CDR1 MNHEY and CDR2 SVGAGI. Between the trimmed V and J ends, which lost 0 bases and 10 bases, there was a span of 12 bases. The CDR3 consists of 13 residues. The CDR3 region is CASSYSRDGHQYF. DNA for the CDR3: TGTGCCAGCAGTTACTCGAGAGACGGCCACCAGTACTTC.